A selection of T cell receptor beta chains follows, all from one sample in a study of blood T cell repertoires in COVID-19. Clones were read by immunoSEQ multiplex PCR, and TCRdb kept only the in-frame ones, dropping some. The table has fewer than 250,000 clones, 84% seen once. What was sequenced was PBMCs or T cells enriched from blood (not recorded which). All receptors derive from a woman in her twenties or thirties who had recovered from COVID-19. Both conserved end residues are part of each CDR3. The D gene is left open where the match is weak. For some rows the clone size is stated as once, few or many, or as a class when expanded; others skip it.

V	size	D	J	CDR3	DNA
TRBV30	-	-	TRBJ2-6	CAWNQISGANVLTF	TGTGCCTGGAACCAGATCTCTGGGGCCAACGTCCTGACTTTC
TRBV9	-	TRBD2	TRBJ2-3	CASSVVAGAPTDTQYF	TGTGCCAGCAGCGTAGTAGCGGGTGCTCCCACAGATACGCAGTATTTT
TRBV5-1	-	TRBD1	TRBJ2-1	CASSPSGTGVSYNEQFF	TGCGCCAGCAGTCCCTCGGGGACAGGGGTTTCCTACAATGAGCAGTTCTTC
TRBV27	few	TRBD1	TRBJ2-2	CASRGRDSRTGELFF	TGTGCCAGCAGAGGCCGGGACAGCCGCACCGGGGAGCTGTTTTTT
TRBV2	-	-	TRBJ2-3	CASSFMRGTDTQYF	TGTGCCAGCAGCTTTATGCGCGGCACAGATACGCAGTATTTT
TRBV19	once	TRBD1	TRBJ1-2	CASSDRGQGYGYTF	TGTGCCAGTAGTGACAGGGGGCAAGGCTATGGCTACACCTTC
TRBV29-1	-	TRBD1	TRBJ1-2	CSVQTGINNGYTF	TGCAGCGTCCAGACAGGGATAAACAATGGCTACACCTTC
TRBV6-1	-	-	TRBJ1-1	CASSETPSTEAFF	TGTGCCAGCAGTGAAACTCCTTCCACTGAAGCTTTCTTT
TRBV20-1	once	-	TRBJ2-3	CSASAADTQYF	TGCAGTGCTAGTGCGGCAGATACGCAGTATTTT
TRBV3-1/TRBV3-2	once	-	TRBJ1-1	CASSQDPGPPEAFF	TGTGCCAGCAGCCAAGATCCAGGGCCCCCTGAAGCTTTCTTT
TRBV28	-	TRBD1	TRBJ2-5	CASSLRGHRETQYF	TGTGCCAGCAGTCTTAGGGGGCACCGGGAGACCCAGTACTTC
TRBV4-1	few	-	TRBJ1-3	CASSHADRGGTIYF	TGCGCCAGCAGCCATGCTGACAGAGGCGGCACCATATATTTT
TRBV19	-	-	TRBJ1-1	CASRVPGENTEAFF	TGTGCCAGTAGAGTCCCGGGGGAGAACACTGAAGCTTTCTTT
TRBV6-5	-	TRBD1	TRBJ1-2	CASRFGQDINYGYTF	TGTGCCAGCAGGTTCGGACAGGACATAAACTATGGCTACACCTTC
TRBV28	-	-	TRBJ1-1	CASSYRNTEAFF	TGTGCCAGCAGTTATAGGAACACTGAAGCTTTCTTT
TRBV5-6	-	-	TRBJ1-2	CASSLGQGLSRGYTF	TGTGCCAGCAGCTTGGGGCAGGGACTCTCCCGGGGCTACACCTTC
TRBV5-1	-	TRBD1	TRBJ1-6	CASRSTGASFNSPLHF	TGCGCCAGCAGATCCACAGGGGCCAGCTTTAATTCACCCCTCCACTTT
TRBV18	-	-	TRBJ2-7	CASSPPAVGVYEQYF	TGTGCCAGCTCACCCCCGGCTGTTGGAGTTTACGAGCAGTACTTC
TRBV30	-	TRBD2	TRBJ2-7	CAWSKGLGEQYF	TGTGCCTGGAGCAAGGGACTAGGGGAGCAGTACTTC
TRBV6-5	-	-	TRBJ1-4	CASSYSRGALGEKLFF	TGTGCCAGCAGTTACTCGCGGGGGGCGTTAGGTGAAAAACTGTTTTTT
TRBV7-9	-	TRBD1	TRBJ1-1	CASSFPGGSNTEAFF	TGTGCCAGCAGCTTCCCAGGGGGCTCGAACACTGAAGCTTTCTTT
TRBV5-1	once	TRBD1	TRBJ1-6	CASSPTSTGQVNSPLHF	TGCGCCAGCAGCCCCACTTCGACAGGGCAGGTTAATTCACCCCTCCACTTT
TRBV4-1	-	TRBD2	TRBJ2-1	CASSPLVAGGLLYNEQFF	TGCGCCAGCAGCCCCCTAGTAGCGGGAGGTCTCCTTTACAATGAGCAGTTCTTC
TRBV4-2	-	TRBD2	TRBJ2-3	CASSQGGLYTDTQYF	TGTGCCAGCAGCCAAGGGGGACTATACACAGATACGCAGTATTTT
TRBV7-9	-	TRBD1	TRBJ1-5	CASSTGTARLGPQHF	TGTGCCAGCAGCACCGGGACAGCACGGTTGGGGCCCCAGCATTTT
TRBV28	-	-	TRBJ1-4	CASSFLDRTTNEKLFF	TGTGCCAGCAGTTTCCTTGACAGAACTACTAATGAAAAACTGTTTTTT
TRBV24-1	-	-	TRBJ2-2	CATTTGKNTGELFF	TGTGCCACCACAACAGGGAAGAACACCGGGGAGCTGTTTTTT
TRBV19	-	-	TRBJ1-1	CASSIAGAYTEAFF	TGTGCCAGTAGTATCGCAGGGGCTTATACTGAAGCTTTCTTT
TRBV6-1	-	TRBD1	TRBJ1-5	CASSEAYQGADQPQHF	TGTGCCAGCAGTGAGGCCTATCAGGGGGCCGATCAGCCCCAGCATTTT
TRBV7-6	-	TRBD1	TRBJ1-2	CASSLGQGYGYTF	TGTGCCAGCAGCTTGGGACAGGGCTATGGCTACACCTTC
TRBV3-1/TRBV3-2	once	-	TRBJ1-2	CASSAPGGVGGYTF	TGTGCCAGCAGCGCCCCGGGGGGTGTCGGGGGCTACACCTTC
TRBV28	-	-	TRBJ2-2	CASSETNPWAPGELFF	TGTGCCAGCAGTGAGACAAACCCTTGGGCACCCGGGGAGCTGTTTTTT
TRBV28	once	-	TRBJ1-2	CASSRGEGGYTF	TGTGCCAGCAGCCGGGGGGAAGGTGGCTACACCTTC
TRBV27	-	-	TRBJ1-2	CASSSGQPPPYSNYGYTF	TGTGCCAGCAGTTCCGGACAGCCTCCCCCCTACTCTAACTATGGCTACACCTTC